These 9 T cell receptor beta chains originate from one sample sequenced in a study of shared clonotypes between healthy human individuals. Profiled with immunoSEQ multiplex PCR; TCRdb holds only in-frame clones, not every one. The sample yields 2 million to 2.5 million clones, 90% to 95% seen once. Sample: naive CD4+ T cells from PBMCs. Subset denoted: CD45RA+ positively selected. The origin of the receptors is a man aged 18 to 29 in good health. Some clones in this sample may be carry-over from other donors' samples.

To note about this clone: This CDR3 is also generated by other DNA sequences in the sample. CDR3: CASSLIGNEQFF. CDR3 bases: TGTGCCAGCAGCTTAATTGGCAATGAGCAGTTCTTC. The chain joins TRBV7-3 to TRBJ2-1; D is undetermined. The germline V and J ends were trimmed by 1 base and 6 bases, with 4 bases remaining between them. CDR3 length: 12 residues. Germline V gene sequence: CDR1 SGHTA, CDR2 FQGTGA.

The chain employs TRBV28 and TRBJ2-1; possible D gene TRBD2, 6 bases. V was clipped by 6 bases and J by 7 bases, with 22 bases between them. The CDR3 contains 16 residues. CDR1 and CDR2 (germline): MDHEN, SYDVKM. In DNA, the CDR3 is TGTGCCAGCAGAGAGACTAGTTTGTCGAGAGGAAATGAGCAGTTCTTC. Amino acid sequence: CASRETSLSRGNEQFF. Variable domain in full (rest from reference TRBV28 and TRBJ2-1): DVKVTQSSRYLVKRTGEKVFLECVQDMDHENMFWYRQDPGLGLRLIYFSYDVKMKEKGDIPEGYSVSREKKERFSLILESASTNQTSMYLCASRETSLSRGNEQFFGPGTRLTVL.

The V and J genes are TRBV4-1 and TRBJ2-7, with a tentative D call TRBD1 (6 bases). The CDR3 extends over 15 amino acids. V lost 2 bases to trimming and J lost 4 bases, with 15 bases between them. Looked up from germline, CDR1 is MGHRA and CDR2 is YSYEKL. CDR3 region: CASSQPQQGVYEQYF. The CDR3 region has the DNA TGCGCCAGCAGCCAACCCCAACAGGGTGTTTACGAGCAGTACTTC.

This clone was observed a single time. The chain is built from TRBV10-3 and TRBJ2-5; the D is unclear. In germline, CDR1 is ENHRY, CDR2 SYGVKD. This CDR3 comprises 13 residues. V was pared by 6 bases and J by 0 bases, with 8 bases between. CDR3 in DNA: TGTGCCATCAGGCCCGGAAACCAAGAGACCCAGTACTTC. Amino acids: CAIRPGNQETQYF.

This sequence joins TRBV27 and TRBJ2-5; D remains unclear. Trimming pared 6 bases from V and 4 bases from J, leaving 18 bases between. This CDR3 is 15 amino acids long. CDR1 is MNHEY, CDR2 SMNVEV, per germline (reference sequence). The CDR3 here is CASSLDPWLGETQYF. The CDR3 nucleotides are TGTGCCAGCAGCCTAGATCCATGGTTGGGAGAGACCCAGTACTTC.

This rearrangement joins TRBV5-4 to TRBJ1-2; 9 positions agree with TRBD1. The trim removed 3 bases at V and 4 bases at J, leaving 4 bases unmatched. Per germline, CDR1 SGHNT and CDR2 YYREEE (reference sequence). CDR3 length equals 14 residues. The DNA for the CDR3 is TGTGCCAGCAGCTGGGACAGGGACAGCTATGGCTACACCTTC. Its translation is CASSWDRDSYGYTF. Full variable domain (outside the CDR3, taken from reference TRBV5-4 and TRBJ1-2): ETGVTQSPTHLIKTRGQQVTLRCSSQSGHNTVSWYQQALGQGPQFIFQYYREEENGRGNFPPRFSGLQFPNYSSELNVNALELDDSALYLCASSWDRDSYGYTFGSGTRLTVV.

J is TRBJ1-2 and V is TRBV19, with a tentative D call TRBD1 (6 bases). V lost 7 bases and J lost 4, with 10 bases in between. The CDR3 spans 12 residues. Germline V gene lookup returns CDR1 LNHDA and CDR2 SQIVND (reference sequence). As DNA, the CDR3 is TGTGCCAGTAAAGGACAGCTCTATGGCTACACCTTC. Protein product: CASKGQLYGYTF. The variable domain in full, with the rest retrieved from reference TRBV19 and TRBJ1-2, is DGGITQSPKYLFRKEGQNVTLSCEQNLNHDAMYWYRQDPGQGLRLIYYSQIVNDFQKGDIAEGYSVSREKKESFPLTVTSAQKNPTAFYLCASKGQLYGYTFGSGTRLTVV.

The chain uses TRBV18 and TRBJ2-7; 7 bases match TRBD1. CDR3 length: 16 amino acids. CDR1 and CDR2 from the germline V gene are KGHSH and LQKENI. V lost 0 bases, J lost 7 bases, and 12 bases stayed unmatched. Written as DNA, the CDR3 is TGTGCCAGCTCACCACCGACCGGGACAGCCAAGCAGGAGCAGTACTTC. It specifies CASSPPTGTAKQEQYF.

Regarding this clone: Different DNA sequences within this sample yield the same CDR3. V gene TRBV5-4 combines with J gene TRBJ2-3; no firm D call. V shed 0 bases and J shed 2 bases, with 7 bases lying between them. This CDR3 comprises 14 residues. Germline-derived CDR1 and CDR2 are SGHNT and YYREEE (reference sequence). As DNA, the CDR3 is TGTGCCAGCAGCTTGGATGCCGACACAGATACGCAGTATTTT. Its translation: CASSLDADTDTQYF.